This TCR beta chain was obtained from a study of blood T cell repertoires in COVID-19. Sequencing was performed with immunoSEQ multiplex PCR; in TCRdb, only in-frame clones are kept and a portion is missing. The sample yields 150,000 to 200,000 clones, about nine tenths seen once. Germline V gene lookup returns CDR1 LNHNV and CDR2 YYDKDF (reference sequence). Trimming removed 1 base at V and 0 bases at J, with 3 bases between. The CDR3 extends over 14 amino acids. Sequencing input: peripheral blood. This clonotype was sampled from a woman between 50 and 59 years old with acute or convalescent COVID-19. This sequence joins TRBV15 and TRBJ1-4; D gene unclear. This CDR3 is CATSRGTTNEKLFF. In DNA form, the CDR3 reads TGTGCCACCAGCAGAGGTACAACTAATGAAAAACTGTTTTTT.